This T cell receptor (beta chain) was observed in a study of CD8+ T cells in alopecia areata. Study-wide findings and caveats: Especially in alopecia totalis/universalis, lesional scalp showed greater clonality than normal scalp did. Compared with mice, patients displayed less clear TCR sharing, possibly for HLA-related reasons. Tofacitinib significantly reduced both scalp clonality and expanded CD8+ clones among the top 100.

A few counts support this clone. Antigen specificity is unknown. The sequencing template was cDNA reverse transcribed from extracted RNA. The data were produced by immunoSEQ multiplex PCR, yet TCRdb's version contains in-frame clones alone and is incomplete. The table has about 42,000 clones, about three fifths seen once. Treatment: oral pan-JAK inhibitor, 5-10 mg twice daily. Punch biopsies of lesional scalp, plus peripheral blood, were taken from alopecia areata patients. CDR1 is SQVTM, CDR2 ANQGSEA, per germline. V was clipped by 5 bases and J by 0 bases, with 11 bases between them. The CDR3 loop spans 13 amino acids.

This TCR was recovered from a human donor with alopecia areata. The sequenced sample was CD8+ T cells sorted from blood, obtained at week 4, from a patient treated with tofacitinib. This chain connects TRBV29-1 to TRBJ2-7; no definite D call. The CDR3 loop is CSVSYASSYEQYF. CDR3 in DNA: TGCAGCGTTTCTTATGCCAGCTCCTACGAGCAGTACTTC.